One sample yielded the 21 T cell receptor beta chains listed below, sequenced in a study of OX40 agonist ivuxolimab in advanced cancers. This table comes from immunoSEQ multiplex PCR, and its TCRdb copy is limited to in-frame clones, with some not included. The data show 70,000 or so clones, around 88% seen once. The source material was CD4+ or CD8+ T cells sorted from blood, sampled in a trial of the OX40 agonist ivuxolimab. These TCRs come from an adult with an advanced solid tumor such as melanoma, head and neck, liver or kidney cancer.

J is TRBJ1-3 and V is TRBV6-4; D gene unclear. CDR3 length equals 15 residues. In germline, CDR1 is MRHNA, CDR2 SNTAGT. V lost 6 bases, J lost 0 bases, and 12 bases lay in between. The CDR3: CASRPTPSSGNTIYF. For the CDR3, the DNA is TGTGCCAGCAGACCGACACCGAGCTCTGGAAACACCATATATTTT.

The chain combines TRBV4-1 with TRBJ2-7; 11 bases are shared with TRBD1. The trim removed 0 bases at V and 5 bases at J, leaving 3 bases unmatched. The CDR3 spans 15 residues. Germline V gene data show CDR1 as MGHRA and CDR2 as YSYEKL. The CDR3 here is CASSQDGGQGDEQYF. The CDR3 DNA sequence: TGCGCCAGCAGCCAAGATGGGGGACAGGGGGACGAGCAGTACTTC.

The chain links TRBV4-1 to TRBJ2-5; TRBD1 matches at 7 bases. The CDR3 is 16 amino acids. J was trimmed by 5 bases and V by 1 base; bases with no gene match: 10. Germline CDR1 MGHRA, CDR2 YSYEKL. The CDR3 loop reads CASSQAERGRWETQYF. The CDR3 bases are TGCGCCAGCAGCCAAGCAGAAAGGGGGCGCTGGGAGACCCAGTACTTC.

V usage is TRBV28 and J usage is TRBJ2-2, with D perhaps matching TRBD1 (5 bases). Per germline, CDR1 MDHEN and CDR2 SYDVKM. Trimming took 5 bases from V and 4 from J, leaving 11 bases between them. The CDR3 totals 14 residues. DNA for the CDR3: TGTGCCAGCAGTCCAGACAGAGCCACCGGGGAGCTGTTTTTT. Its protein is CASSPDRATGELFF.

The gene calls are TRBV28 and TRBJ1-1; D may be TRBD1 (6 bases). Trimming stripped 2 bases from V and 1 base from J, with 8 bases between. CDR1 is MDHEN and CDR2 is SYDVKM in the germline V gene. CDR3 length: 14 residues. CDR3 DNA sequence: TGTGCCAGCAGTTTAGAGGGACAGAACACTGAAGCTTTCTTT. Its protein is CASSLEGQNTEAFF. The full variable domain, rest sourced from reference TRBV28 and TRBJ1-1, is DVKVTQSSRYLVKRTGEKVFLECVQDMDHENMFWYRQDPGLGLRLIYFSYDVKMKEKGDIPEGYSVSREKKERFSLILESASTNQTSMYLCASSLEGQNTEAFFGQGTRLTVV.

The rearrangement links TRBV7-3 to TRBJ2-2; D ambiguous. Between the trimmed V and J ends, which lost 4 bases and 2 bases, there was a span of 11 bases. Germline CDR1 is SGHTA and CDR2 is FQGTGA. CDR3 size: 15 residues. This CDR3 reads CASSSTRSNTGELFF. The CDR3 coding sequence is TGTGCCAGCAGCTCAACAAGGAGTAACACCGGGGAGCTGTTTTTT.

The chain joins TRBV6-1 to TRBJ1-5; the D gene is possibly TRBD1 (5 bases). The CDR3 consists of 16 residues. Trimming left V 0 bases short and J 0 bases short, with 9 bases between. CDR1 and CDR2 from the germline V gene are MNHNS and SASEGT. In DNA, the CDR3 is TGTGCCAGCAGTGAAGCGTCAGGGTTTAGCAATCAGCCCCAGCATTTT. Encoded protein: CASSEASGFSNQPQHF.

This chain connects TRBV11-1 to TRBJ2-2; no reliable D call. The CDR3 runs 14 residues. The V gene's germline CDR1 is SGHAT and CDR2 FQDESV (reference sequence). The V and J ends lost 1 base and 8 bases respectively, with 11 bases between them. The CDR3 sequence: CASSLVHSGGELFF. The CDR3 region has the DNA TGTGCCAGCAGCTTAGTTCACTCCGGTGGGGAGCTGTTTTTT. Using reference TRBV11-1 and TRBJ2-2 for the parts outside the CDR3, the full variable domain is EAEVAQSPRYKITEKSQAVAFWCDPISGHATLYWYRQILGQGPELLVQFQDESVVDDSQLPKDRFSAERLKGVDSTLKIQPAELGDSAMYLCASSLVHSGGELFFGEGSRLTVL.

CDR3 bases: TGTGCCAGCAGCTTAGGGGGAGACTACGAGCAGTACTTC. As protein: CASSLGGDYEQYF. The chain is built from TRBV7-3 and TRBJ2-7; either TRBD1 or TRBD2 may fit D (5 bases each). The germline V and J ends were trimmed by 2 bases and 3 bases, with 8 bases remaining between them. CDR3 length: 13 amino acids. Germline CDR1 SGHTA, CDR2 FQGTGA. The whole variable domain, filled in from reference TRBV7-3 and TRBJ2-7, reads GAGVSQTPSNKVTEKGKYVELRCDPISGHTALYWYRQSLGQGPEFLIYFQGTGAADDSGLPNDRFFAVRPEGSVSTLKIQRTERGDSAVYLCASSLGGDYEQYFGPGTRLTVT.

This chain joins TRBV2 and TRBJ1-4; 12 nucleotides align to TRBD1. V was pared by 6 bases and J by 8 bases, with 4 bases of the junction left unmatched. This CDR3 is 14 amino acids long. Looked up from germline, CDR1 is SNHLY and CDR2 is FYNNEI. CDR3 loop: CASRAGTGGEKLFF. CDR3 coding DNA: TGTGCCAGCAGAGCCGGGACAGGGGGCGAAAAACTGTTTTTT.

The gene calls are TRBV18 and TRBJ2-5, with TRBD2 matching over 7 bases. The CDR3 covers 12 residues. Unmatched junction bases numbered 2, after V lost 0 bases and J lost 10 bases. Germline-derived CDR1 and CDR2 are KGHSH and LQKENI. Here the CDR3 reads CASSPPGGDQYF. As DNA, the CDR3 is TGTGCCAGCTCACCACCGGGGGGGGACCAGTACTTC.

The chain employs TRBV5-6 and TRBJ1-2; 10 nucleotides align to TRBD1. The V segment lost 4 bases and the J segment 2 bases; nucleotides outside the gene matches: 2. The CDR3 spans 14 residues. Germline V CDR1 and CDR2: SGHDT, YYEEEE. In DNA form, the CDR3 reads TGTGCCAGCAGCATGACAGGGGGCAACTATGGCTACACCTTC. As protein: CASSMTGGNYGYTF.

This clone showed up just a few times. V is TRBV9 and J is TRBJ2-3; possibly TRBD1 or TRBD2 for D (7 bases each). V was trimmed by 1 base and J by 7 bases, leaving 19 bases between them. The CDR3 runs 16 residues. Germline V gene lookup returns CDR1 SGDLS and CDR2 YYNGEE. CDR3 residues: CASSVNKGGGANTQYF. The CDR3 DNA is TGTGCCAGCAGCGTAAATAAGGGAGGGGGCGCAAATACGCAGTATTTT.

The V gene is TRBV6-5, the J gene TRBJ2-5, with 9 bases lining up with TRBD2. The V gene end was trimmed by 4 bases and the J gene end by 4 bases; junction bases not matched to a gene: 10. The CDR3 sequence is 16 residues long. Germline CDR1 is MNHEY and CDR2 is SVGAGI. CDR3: CASSSQTSGGGETQYF. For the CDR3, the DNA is TGTGCCAGCAGTTCGCAGACTAGCGGAGGGGGAGAGACCCAGTACTTC.

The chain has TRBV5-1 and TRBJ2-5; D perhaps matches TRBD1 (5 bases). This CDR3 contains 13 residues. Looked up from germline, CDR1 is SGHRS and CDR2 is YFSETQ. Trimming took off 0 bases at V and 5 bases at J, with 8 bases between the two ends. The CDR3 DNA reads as TGCGCCAGCAGCTTGGGAGCAGGGGAGACCCAGTACTTC. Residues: CASSLGAGETQYF.

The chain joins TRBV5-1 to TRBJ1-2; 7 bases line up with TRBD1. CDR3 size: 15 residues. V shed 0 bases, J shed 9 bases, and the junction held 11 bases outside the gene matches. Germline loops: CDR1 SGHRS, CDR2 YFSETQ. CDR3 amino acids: CASSLEVTGSGSYTF. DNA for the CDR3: TGCGCCAGCAGCTTGGAGGTGACAGGGAGTGGGAGCTACACCTTC.

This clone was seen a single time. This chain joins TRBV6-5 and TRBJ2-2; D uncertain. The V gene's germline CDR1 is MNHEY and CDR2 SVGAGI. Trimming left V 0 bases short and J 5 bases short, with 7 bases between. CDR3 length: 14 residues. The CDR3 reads CASSYSKLTGELFF. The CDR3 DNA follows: TGTGCCAGCAGTTACTCGAAGCTTACCGGGGAGCTGTTTTTT.

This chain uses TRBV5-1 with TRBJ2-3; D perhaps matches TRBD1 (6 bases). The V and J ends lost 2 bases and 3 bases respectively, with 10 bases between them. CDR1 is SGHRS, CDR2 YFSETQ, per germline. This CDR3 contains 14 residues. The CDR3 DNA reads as TGCGCCAGCAGCTTTACAGGGCGGACAGATACGCAGTATTTT. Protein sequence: CASSFTGRTDTQYF.

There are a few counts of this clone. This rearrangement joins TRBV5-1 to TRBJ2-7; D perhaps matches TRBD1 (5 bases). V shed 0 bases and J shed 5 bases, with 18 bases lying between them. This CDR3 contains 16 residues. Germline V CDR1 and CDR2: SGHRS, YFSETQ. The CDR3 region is CASSLEGSGIVDEQYF. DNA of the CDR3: TGCGCCAGCAGCTTGGAGGGCTCAGGGATCGTCGACGAGCAGTACTTC.

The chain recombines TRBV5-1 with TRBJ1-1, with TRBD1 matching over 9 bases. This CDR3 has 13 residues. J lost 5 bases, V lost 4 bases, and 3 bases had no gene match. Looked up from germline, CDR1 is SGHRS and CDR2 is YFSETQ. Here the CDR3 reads CASSPGQGTEAFF. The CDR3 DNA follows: TGCGCCAGCAGCCCCGGACAGGGGACTGAAGCTTTCTTT.

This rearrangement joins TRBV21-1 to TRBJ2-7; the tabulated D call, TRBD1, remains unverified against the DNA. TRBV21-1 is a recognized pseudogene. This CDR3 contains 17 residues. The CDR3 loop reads CASSKHHRDRACGEQYF. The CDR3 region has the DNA TGTGCCAGCAGCAAACACCACCGGGACAGGGCCTGTGGCGAGCAGTACTTC.